The T cell receptor (beta chain) under discussion was sequenced for a study of blood T cell repertoires in COVID-19. Study summary: Whether acute or convalescent, the COVID-19 samples came from the United States, Italy and Spain. The cDNA or gDNA used as material had been derived from T cells, B-cell-depleted T cells, or PBMCs.

The CDR3 totals 18 residues. Trimming took 4 bases from V and 4 from J; bases not matched to a gene: 13. Looked up from germline, CDR1 is LGHNA and CDR2 is YNFKEQ. Authors' analysis steps: Reference gene primer amplification yielded estimated nucleated cell counts. Sequencing used immunoSEQ multiplex PCR; TCRdb keeps in-frame clones, though not all of them. D and trimming were read from the DNA, whereas the V and J calls and clone size are those reported in that table. The sample includes about 150,000 clones, about 86% of them seen just once. Sequencing was performed on peripheral blood. The sequence was collected from a woman in her sixties or seventies with acute or convalescent COVID-19. V is TRBV4-2 and J is TRBJ1-4; 9 nucleotides agree with TRBD1. For the CDR3, the DNA is TGTGCCAGCAGCCCACCGGGACAGGGTATTGAGGGTAATGAAAAACTGTTTTTT. It specifies CASSPPGQGIEGNEKLFF.